The rows below give T cell receptor beta chains drawn from one sample of a study of shared clonotypes between healthy human individuals. Sequencing was performed with immunoSEQ multiplex PCR; in TCRdb, only in-frame clones are kept and a portion is missing. The sample yields a few million clones, over 90% seen once. The material sequenced was naive CD4+ T cells from PBMCs. The receptor set was obtained from a man younger than 35 in good health. Some clones in this sample may be carry-over from other donors' samples. The CDR3 runs from the conserved cysteine through the conserved F or W.

V gene,J gene,CDR3 protein
TRBV19,TRBJ1-5,CASSITGAAQPQHF
TRBV28,TRBJ2-2,CASTGLAGGPWGTGELFF
TRBV28,TRBJ1-5,CASSSTPGLSNQPQHF
TRBV28,TRBJ2-3,CASSLRAWITAGGADTQYF
TRBV5-6,TRBJ1-2,CASSPHSGTEAYGYTF
TRBV5-6,TRBJ2-7,CASSQKTSLYEQYF
TRBV6-5,TRBJ2-3,CASSYSGWDTQYF
TRBV28,TRBJ1-1,CASSLPPGVGVNTEAFF
TRBV14,TRBJ1-2,CASSQDRRETGYTF
TRBV5-4,TRBJ2-1,CASSFSGRALNEQFF
TRBV27,TRBJ2-7,CASSSATGLDYEQYF
TRBV29-1,TRBJ1-3,CSVEGGNTIYF
TRBV7-2,TRBJ1-2,CASSLEGSWGYTF
TRBV9,TRBJ2-7,CASSQGGVEQYF
TRBV6-5,TRBJ2-7,CASATTGGFYEQYF
TRBV6-5,TRBJ2-7,CATRDSAYEQYF
TRBV27,TRBJ2-5,CASSSRTVRETQYF